The 25 T cell receptor beta chains in this list originate from one sample, sequenced in a study of T-cell memory formation after mild COVID-19 (dated by TCRdb to the early 2020s). The receptor library was made with 5' RACE. Sequencing was carried out with an Illumina NovaSeq 6000. Clones were called with MiXCR by TCRdb after fastp trimmed the public reads at Q25, and only in-frame beta chains were retained. Entries are consolidated by CDR3 protein sequence, retaining the most common genes and DNA. Recorded for this sample are 300,000 to 400,000 distinct CDR3 sequences; 25% to 30% of them occurred a single time. The top ten clones comprise about 13% of the sample. The source material was PBMCs or a T cell subset sorted from them (not recorded which). All receptors come from an adult woman who had mild COVID-19 (a few samples of this study predate the infection). The sample titles of this study are shuffled in the database, so cell type and time point are left out; the donor was told from shared clones.

V gene TRBV9 combines with J gene TRBJ1-3, with a weak D call TRBD1 (5 bases). This CDR3 comprises 14 residues. V shed 1 base and J shed 3 bases, with 8 bases lying between them. CDR1 is SGDLS, CDR2 YYNGEE, per germline. CDR3 coding DNA: TGTGCCAGCAGCGTACAGGGCTATGGAAACACCATATATTTT. This gives the protein CASSVQGYGNTIYF.

The rearrangement joins TRBV21-1 to TRBJ2-5; the D call of TRBD1 is as the table states it, not checked on the DNA. TRBV21-1 is listed as a pseudogene. This CDR3 is built from 14 residues. The DNA for the CDR3 is TGTGCCAGCAGCAAAGCTAAAGGACATCCCTCGGGATACTTC. Residues: CASSKAKGHPSGYF.

This clonotype was found many times. The V gene is TRBV6-2 or TRBV6-3, the J gene TRBJ2-5; D is tentatively TRBD1 or TRBD2 (5 bases each). The V and J ends lost 5 bases and 5 bases respectively, with 9 bases between them. Looked up from germline, CDR1 is MNHEY and CDR2 is SVGEGT. There are 12 residues in the CDR3. CDR3 amino acids: CASSPGLETQYF. CDR3 DNA sequence: TGTGCCAGCAGTCCGGGGCTGGAGACCCAGTACTTC.

A few counts support this clonotype. The V call is TRBV30, the J call TRBJ2-7; 8 bases line up with TRBD1. Germline V gene data show CDR1 as GTSNPN and CDR2 as SVGIG (reference sequence). V gave up 3 bases and J gave up 5 bases; unmatched junction bases: 9. The CDR3 runs 14 residues. The CDR3 DNA reads TGTGCCTGGAGCCAAAGACAGGGGAGGCACGAGCAGTACTTC. As protein: CAWSQRQGRHEQYF.

The DNA for the CDR3 is TGCAGTGCTAGCGGGCCTGCACAAGAGACCCAGTACTTC. Amino acids: CSASGPAQETQYF. The V and J genes are TRBV20-1 and TRBJ2-5; D is unclear. The V gene lost 3 bases and the J gene lost 2 bases, with 10 bases spanning the gap. Germline V lookup: CDR1 DFQATT, CDR2 SNEGSKA (reference sequence). The CDR3 covers 13 residues.

This chain uses TRBV6-2 or TRBV6-3 with TRBJ2-7, with 8 bases lining up with TRBD2. Germline CDR1 and CDR2: MNHEY and SVGEGT. Trimming removed 3 bases from V and 3 bases from J; junction bases left unmatched: 4. The CDR3 covers 14 residues. The CDR3 loop reads CASSYSGVVYEQYF. The CDR3 DNA is TGTGCCAGCAGTTATAGCGGGGTCGTCTACGAGCAGTACTTC.

The chain employs TRBV19 and TRBJ2-3, with 10 nucleotides matching TRBD2. The CDR3 has 15 residues. V was pared by 6 bases and J by 7 bases, with 10 bases of the junction left unmatched. Germline V gives CDR1 LNHDA, CDR2 SQIVND (reference sequence). In DNA form, the CDR3 reads TGTGCCAGTAGGTCGGGGACTAGCGCCCAGCATACGCAGTATTTT. Its translation: CASRSGTSAQHTQYF.

DNA for the CDR3: TGCGCCAGCAGCCTTATAGTGGGGATTAGCACAGATACGCAGTATTTT. This codes for CASSLIVGISTDTQYF. This chain joins TRBV4-3 and TRBJ2-3; no clear D gene. CDR3 length: 16 amino acids. Per germline, CDR1 LGHNA and CDR2 YSLEER. V lost 4 bases, J lost 0 bases, and 14 bases lay in between.

The CDR3 sequence is CATSDQTRGSTDTQYF. CDR3 DNA: TGTGCCACCAGTGACCAAACACGGGGGAGCACAGATACGCAGTATTTT. The V gene is TRBV24-1, the J gene TRBJ2-3; tentatively, D is TRBD2 (6 bases). CDR1 and CDR2 (germline): KGHDR, SFDVKD. The V and J ends lost 4 bases and 0 bases respectively, with 13 bases between them. This CDR3 has 16 amino acids.

The chain joins TRBV29-1 to TRBJ2-5; D gene uncertain. Germline values: CDR1 SQVTM, CDR2 ANQGSEA. This CDR3 has 13 residues. The V end was cut by 8 bases, the J end by 2 bases, with 15 bases between. This CDR3 is CSLRGTLQETQYF. As DNA, the CDR3 is TGCAGCCTTCGCGGAACTTTGCAAGAGACCCAGTACTTC.

The gene calls are TRBV12-3 or TRBV12-4 and TRBJ2-3; the match to TRBD1 covers 7 bases. The CDR3 is 14 amino acids. With 5 bases clipped from V and 5 bases from J, the junction kept 7 bases outside the gene matches. CDR3 sequence (DNA): TGTGCCAGCAGTCCGACAGGGCTGGGAGATACGCAGTATTTT. Its translation: CASSPTGLGDTQYF.

This rearrangement joins TRBV20-1 to TRBJ2-7; tentatively, D is TRBD1 (6 bases). Per germline, CDR1 DFQATT and CDR2 SNEGSKA (reference sequence). Deletions cut 0 bases from V and 1 base from J, with 10 bases between. The length of the CDR3 is 14 residues. CDR3: CSARDQGSSYEQYF. In nucleotides, the CDR3 is TGCAGTGCTAGAGATCAGGGGAGTTCCTACGAGCAGTACTTC.

The chain links TRBV7-2 to TRBJ2-1; tentatively, D is TRBD2 (6 bases). With 3 bases removed from V and 8 bases from J, the gap between germline ends came to 14 bases. The germline V gene has CDR1 SGHTA and CDR2 FQGNSA. This CDR3 is 14 amino acids long. The CDR3 loop reads CASSLGLSGDEQFF. Written as DNA, the CDR3 is TGTGCCAGCAGCTTGGGACTTTCCGGGGATGAGCAGTTCTTC. The complete variable domain, with remaining parts taken from reference TRBV7-2 and TRBJ2-1, reads GAGVSQSPSNKVTEKGKDVELRCDPISGHTALYWYRQSLGQGLEFLIYFQGNSAPDKSGLPSDRFSAERTGGSVSTLTIQRTQQEDSAVYLCASSLGLSGDEQFFGPGTRLTVL.

The chain links TRBV5-1 to TRBJ1-2, with a possible D match to TRBD1 (6 bases). V was pared by 0 bases and J by 12 bases, with 12 bases between. CDR3 length: 12 amino acids. Germline-derived CDR1 and CDR2 are SGHRS and YFSETQ. CDR3 loop: CASSLGGGSNTF. The DNA for the CDR3 is TGCGCCAGCAGCTTGGGCGGGGGCAGCAACACCTTC.

This clonotype was observed a few times. The rearrangement joins TRBV7-2 to TRBJ2-1; 15 nucleotides align to TRBD2. Germline V gene sequence: CDR1 SGHTA, CDR2 FQGNSA. Trimming took 5 bases from V and 14 from J; bases not matched to a gene: 10. CDR3 length: 15 amino acids. CDR3: CASSLRTSGRASEFF. The CDR3 coding sequence is TGTGCCAGCAGCCTGAGGACTAGCGGGAGGGCGAGTGAGTTCTTC.

This chain uses TRBV19 with TRBJ2-2, with a possible D match to TRBD1 (6 bases). The CDR3 length is 15 residues. With 6 bases removed from V and 4 bases from J, the gap between germline ends came to 15 bases. CDR1 is LNHDA and CDR2 is SQIVND in the germline V gene (reference sequence). CDR3 nucleotide sequence: TGTGCCAGTAGACGCAACGGACAGTCCACCGGGGAGCTGTTTTTT. Its translation: CASRRNGQSTGELFF.

The chain combines TRBV20-1 with TRBJ2-3, with TRBD2 as a possible D gene (6 bases). This CDR3 spans 13 amino acids. With 5 bases removed from V and 4 bases from J, the gap between germline ends came to 13 bases. Germline V gene sequence: CDR1 DFQATT, CDR2 SNEGSKA (reference sequence). The CDR3 bases are TGCAGTGCTTTATCCGGGACTCCAGATACGCAGTATTTT. As protein: CSALSGTPDTQYF.

A single count supports this clonotype. The rearrangement joins TRBV7-2 to TRBJ1-2, with D possibly TRBD1 on 5 matching bases. Germline V lookup: CDR1 SGHTA, CDR2 FQGNSA. The CDR3 covers 13 residues. Between the trimmed V and J ends, which lost 1 base and 8 bases, there was a span of 11 bases. CDR3 sequence reads: CASSLGGAWGYTF. In DNA, the CDR3 is TGTGCCAGCAGCTTAGGGGGCGCCTGGGGCTACACCTTC.

V usage is TRBV12-3 or TRBV12-4 and J usage is TRBJ1-1; 7 bases are shared with TRBD1. This CDR3 has 16 amino acids. V lost 8 bases to trimming and J lost 1 base; unmatched junction nucleotides: 13. The CDR3 loop is CASSTGPEIGNTEAFF. CDR3 bases: TGTGCCAGCTCGACAGGGCCCGAAATTGGGAACACTGAAGCTTTCTTT.

This clonotype was detected a few times. The chain couples TRBV12-3 or TRBV12-4 to TRBJ2-7, with 9 bases matching TRBD2. The CDR3 runs to 13 residues. Unmatched junction bases numbered 3, after V lost 6 bases and J lost 3 bases. CDR3 sequence: CASRGTSNYEQYF. The CDR3 DNA follows: TGTGCCAGCAGGGGGACTAGCAACTACGAGCAGTACTTC.

In its sample, this clonotype was seen a few times. The chain carries TRBV5-1 and TRBJ2-6; D uncertain. Germline V gives CDR1 SGHRS, CDR2 YFSETQ. The CDR3 loop spans 17 amino acids. The V and J ends lost 4 bases and 0 bases respectively, with 14 bases between them. The CDR3 loop is CASSVTPEGSGANVLTF. The CDR3 nucleotides are TGCGCCAGCAGCGTGACACCTGAAGGCTCTGGGGCCAACGTCCTGACTTTC.

The V call is TRBV5-1, the J call TRBJ2-6; TRBD2 might be the D (5 bases). Germline lookup yields CDR1 SGHRS and CDR2 YFSETQ. The CDR3 runs to 16 residues. Trimming stripped 0 bases from V and 0 bases from J, with 7 bases between. CDR3 nucleotide sequence: TGCGCCAGCAGCTTGGGAGGGAGCTCTGGGGCCAACGTCCTGACTTTC. Encoded protein: CASSLGGSSGANVLTF.

This clonotype was seen a handful of times. The rearrangement joins TRBV12-3 or TRBV12-4 to TRBJ1-1; D not resolved. The CDR3 spans 13 residues. Trimming pared 7 bases from V and 1 base from J, leaving 10 bases between. CDR3 residues: CASTSGRNTEAFF. Here the CDR3 DNA reads TGTGCCAGCACCTCAGGCCGGAACACTGAAGCTTTCTTT.

The chain is built from TRBV9 and TRBJ2-7; TRBD1 aligns across 12 bases. The CDR3 is made up of 20 amino acids. Germline loops: CDR1 SGDLS, CDR2 YYNGEE. The junction had 18 bases not matched to a gene; V was cut back by 3 bases and J by 2 bases. The CDR3 sequence: CASSARRDRGHLTLTYEQYF. CDR3 coding DNA: TGTGCCAGCAGCGCTCGCCGGGACAGGGGGCACCTTACCCTTACCTACGAGCAGTACTTC.

There are a few counts of this clonotype. The V and J genes are TRBV12-3 or TRBV12-4 and TRBJ1-5; 8 bases are shared with TRBD1. This CDR3 has 13 residues. The ends lost 6 bases at V and 10 bases at J; junction bases unmatched: 8. DNA for the CDR3: TGTGCCAGCAGATCTACGACAGGGGACCCCCAGCATTTT. The encoded protein is CASRSTTGDPQHF.